Sequencing of this TCR beta chain was carried out in a study of blood T cell repertoires in COVID-19. Study-level background: Some COVID-19 samples were acute and others convalescent; all came from the United States, Italy and Spain.

Trimming cost V 5 bases and J 4 bases, with 15 bases left between them. The CDR3 covers 15 residues. CDR1 and CDR2 from the germline V gene are SGHTA and FQGTGA. Original handling: Counts of nucleated cells, estimated from reference gene primer amplification, were obtained. Profiling relied on immunoSEQ multiplex PCR, and the TCRdb table lists in-frame clones only, not all of them. V and J calls and clone size are given by that table; D and trimming were obtained from the DNA. The sample has 120,000 to 150,000 clones; 80% to 90% are singletons. Sequencing was performed on peripheral blood. This TCR came from an older woman with active COVID-19. The chain uses TRBV7-3 and TRBJ1-5; a possible D gene is TRBD1 (6 bases). CDR3 amino acids: CASSPEGGANQPQHF. CDR3 sequence (DNA): TGTGCCAGCAGCCCAGAGGGGGGGGCAAATCAGCCCCAGCATTTT.